The sequence of this T cell receptor (beta chain) was determined in a study of PD-L1 blockade in urothelial cancer. The overall study: T cell content in blood samples showed a median of around 140,000.

The method was immunoSEQ multiplex PCR; TCRdb's version includes in-frame clones alone and lacks a portion of them. The sample has 45,000 to 55,000 clones, more than 75% seen once. This CDR3 comprises 12 residues. Germline CDR1 reads SEHNR; CDR2 reads FQNEAQ (reference sequence). The V gene lost 0 bases and the J gene lost 4 bases, with 3 bases spanning the gap. Time point of the sample: pretreatment peripheral blood. Per-patient samples, pretreatment and on-treatment, numbered 1 to 8. Specimen: PBMCs, collected around atezolizumab (anti-PD-L1) treatment. The receptor was derived from a man in his fifties or sixties with urothelial cancer. V and J are TRBV7-9 and TRBJ1-1; D call uncertain. The CDR3 protein is CASSLAFTEAFF. The CDR3 nucleotides are TGTGCCAGCAGCTTAGCCTTCACTGAAGCTTTCTTT. Combining the CDR3 with reference TRBV7-9 and TRBJ1-1 gives the whole variable domain DTGVSQNPRHKITKRGQNVTFRCDPISEHNRLYWYRQTLGQGPEFLTYFQNEAQLEKSRLLSDRFSAERPKGSFSTLEIQRTEQGDSAMYLCASSLAFTEAFFGQGTRLTVV.